A selection of T cell receptor beta chains follows, all from one sample in a study of cytomegalovirus exposure and HLA in healthy donors. Assay: immunoSEQ multiplex PCR; the TCRdb copy retains only in-frame clones and omits some. The sample lists under 200,000 clones, around 80% occurring once. Material: PBMCs. All receptors derive from a woman aged 40 to 49 in good health and CMV-seronegative. Both conserved end residues are part of each CDR3. Each record gives: CDR3 protein, CDR3 DNA, D gene, V gene, clone size, J gene. The D gene is left open where the match is weak. Expanded clones get a size class; other rows say once, few or many, or leave the size out.

CASSGRTSGRAGDTQYF TGTGCCAGCAGCGGGAGGACTAGCGGGAGGGCCGGGGATACGCAGTATTTT TRBD2 TRBV11-2 . TRBJ2-3
CASSVETSGPYEQYF TGTGCCAGCAGCGTAGAAACTAGCGGGCCCTACGAGCAGTACTTC TRBD2 TRBV9 . TRBJ2-7
CASSVAVGLAGDHPPLTDTQYF TGTGCCAGCAGCGTAGCCGTCGGACTAGCGGGAGACCACCCACCACTCACAGATACGCAGTATTTT TRBD2 TRBV9 . TRBJ2-3
CASTYDDGGTDTQYF TGTGCCAGCACCTATGACGACGGGGGGACAGATACGCAGTATTTT TRBD2 TRBV2 . TRBJ2-3
CASRNRGFTDTQYF TGTGCCAGCCGGAATCGGGGGTTCACAGATACGCAGTATTTT . TRBV28 . TRBJ2-3
CASSEPGQGIYEQYF TGTGCCAGCAGTGAACCGGGACAGGGTATCTACGAGCAGTACTTC TRBD1 TRBV6-1 . TRBJ2-7
CASSQGQGTAQYF TGCGCCAGCAGCCAAGGGCAGGGAACGGCCCAGTACTTC . TRBV4-3 . TRBJ2-5
CASSLRSASSYEQYF TGCGCCAGCAGCCTTCGTAGCGCTAGCTCCTACGAGCAGTACTTC . TRBV10-2 once TRBJ2-7
CASSASSGWSSTDTQYF TGTGCCAGCAGTGCATCTAGCGGGTGGTCTAGCACAGATACGCAGTATTTT TRBD2 TRBV28 . TRBJ2-3
CASSADRAYNEQFF TGTGCCAGCAGTGCGGACAGGGCCTACAATGAGCAGTTCTTC TRBD1 TRBV25-1 . TRBJ2-1
CASSEWGVDQPQHF TGTGCCAGCAGTGAATGGGGGGTTGACCAGCCCCAGCATTTT . TRBV2 . TRBJ1-5
CASSAAGGTFHEQFF TGTGCCAGCAGCGCAGCGGGGGGGACTTTTCATGAGCAGTTCTTC TRBD2 TRBV9 . TRBJ2-1
CSVKILAGGPEQFF TGCAGCGTTAAAATTCTAGCGGGAGGCCCCGAGCAGTTCTTC TRBD2 TRBV29-1 . TRBJ2-1
CASSLITGGTTQYF TGTGCCAGCAGCTTAATCACAGGGGGCACGACCCAGTACTTC TRBD1 TRBV7-8 . TRBJ2-5
CASSLTGTNTEAFF TGTGCCAGCAGCTTGACAGGGACGAACACTGAAGCTTTCTTT TRBD1 TRBV11-2 . TRBJ1-1
CASSLKPRGSTGELFF TGTGCCAGCAGTTTAAAACCGAGGGGGAGCACCGGGGAGCTGTTTTTT . TRBV28 . TRBJ2-2
CASSIRETEAFF TGTGCCAGTAGTATTCGCGAGACTGAAGCTTTCTTT . TRBV19 . TRBJ1-1
CASSLYPGSEAFF TGTGCCAGCAGCTTATACCCGGGGTCCGAAGCTTTCTTT . TRBV11-3 . TRBJ1-1
CASSSWGGYPTDTQYF TGTGCCAGCAGCTCCTGGGGGGGCTATCCGACAGATACGCAGTATTTT . TRBV7-2 . TRBJ2-3
CASTTGHSNQPQHF TGTGCCAGTACCACGGGACACAGCAATCAGCCCCAGCATTTT . TRBV19 . TRBJ1-5
CASSSYRGPYEQYF TGTGCCAGCAGCTCCTACAGGGGGCCCTACGAGCAGTACTTC TRBD1 TRBV11-3 . TRBJ2-7
CARNVRDPYEQYF TGTGCCAGGAACGTCAGGGATCCGTACGAGCAGTACTTC . TRBV6-1 . TRBJ2-7
CASRDTLINQPQHF TGTGCCAGCAGAGACACACTCATCAATCAGCCCCAGCATTTT . TRBV6-6 . TRBJ1-5
CASSLRTGEGSPLHF TGTGCCAGCAGCTTACGGACAGGGGAGGGCTCACCCCTCCACTTT TRBD1 TRBV7-9 . TRBJ1-6
CASSRGLADAWGQFF TGTGCCAGCAGCCGGGGACTAGCGGACGCTTGGGGGCAGTTCTTC TRBD2 TRBV5-6 . TRBJ2-1
CASSLTGTGSLYGYTF TGTGCCAGCAGCTTAACCGGGACAGGGAGTCTCTATGGCTACACCTTC TRBD1 TRBV5-8 . TRBJ1-2
CASSALSTGQGFEQYF TGTGCCAGCAGCGCCCTAAGTACGGGACAGGGTTTCGAGCAGTACTTC TRBD1 TRBV5-4 . TRBJ2-7
CASSETGSNQPQHF TGTGCCAGCAGTGAGACCGGGAGCAATCAGCCCCAGCATTTT . TRBV2 . TRBJ1-5
CASSPGQKLNYGYTF TGTGCCAGCAGCCCAGGACAGAAACTTAACTATGGCTACACCTTC . TRBV7-9 . TRBJ1-2
CASSQGGSNQPQHF TGTGCCAGTTCTCAGGGTGGTAGCAATCAGCCCCAGCATTTT . TRBV19 few TRBJ1-5
CASSISAADYQPQHF TGTGCCAGTAGTATTTCAGCTGCGGACTATCAGCCCCAGCATTTT . TRBV19 . TRBJ1-5
CASSALQGWNTEAFF TGTGCCAGCAGCGCCTTACAGGGGTGGAACACTGAAGCTTTCTTT TRBD1 TRBV9 . TRBJ1-1
CAWSKLILAGGGFEADTQYF TGTGCCTGGAGTAAATTGATACTAGCGGGAGGAGGGTTTGAGGCAGATACGCAGTATTTT TRBD2 TRBV30 . TRBJ2-3
CASKYGGLDTEAFF TGCGCCAGCAAATACGGGGGGCTGGACACTGAAGCTTTCTTT . TRBV5-1 . TRBJ1-1
CASSIASSSDTQYF TGTGCCAGTAGTATAGCTAGCAGTTCAGATACGCAGTATTTT . TRBV19 . TRBJ2-3
CSVDPFRQGFEAFF TGCAGCGTTGATCCCTTCCGACAGGGATTTGAAGCTTTCTTT TRBD1 TRBV29-1 . TRBJ1-1
CASSVSTGPIRGGTDTQYF TGTGCCAGCAGCGTAAGTACAGGACCTATCAGGGGCGGCACAGATACGCAGTATTTT . TRBV9 . TRBJ2-3
CSVEEGTGGFYGYTF TGCAGCGTTGAAGAGGGGACAGGGGGTTTCTATGGCTACACCTTC TRBD1 TRBV29-1 . TRBJ1-2
CASSLSVRAERGEKLFF TGTGCCAGCAGCTTGTCAGTGAGGGCCGAGCGGGGTGAAAAACTGTTTTTT . TRBV5-6 few TRBJ1-4
CASSFQRKLFF TGTGCCAGCAGCTTCCAGAGGAAACTGTTTTTT . TRBV28 few TRBJ1-4
CASSPSDMNTEAFF TGTGCCAGCTCACCTTCGGACATGAACACTGAAGCTTTCTTT . TRBV18 once TRBJ1-1
CASSEALPGGASYNEQFF TGTGCCAGCAGTGAAGCGCTACCCGGGGGGGCCTCCTACAATGAGCAGTTCTTC TRBD2 TRBV2 . TRBJ2-1
CASIRELLPDTQYF TGTGCCAGTATAAGGGAGCTACTACCTGATACGCAGTATTTT . TRBV7-9 . TRBJ2-3
CASSIGPYNEQFF TGTGCCAGTAGTATTGGCCCCTACAATGAGCAGTTCTTC . TRBV19 . TRBJ2-1
CASSSGQRANSPLHF TGTGCCAGCAGCTCCGGACAGCGTGCTAATTCACCCCTCCACTTT . TRBV7-6 . TRBJ1-6
CATGQGYGEQFF TGTGCCACCGGACAGGGGTATGGTGAGCAGTTCTTC TRBD1 TRBV15 . TRBJ2-1
CASSETADTQYF TGTGCCAGCAGTGAAACAGCAGATACGCAGTATTTT . TRBV6-1 . TRBJ2-3
CASSLENRGYTEAFF TGTGCCAGCAGCTTAGAGAACAGAGGGTACACTGAAGCTTTCTTT . TRBV11-1 . TRBJ1-1
CASSGLGGGLSQPQHF TGCGCCAGCAGCGGACTAGGCGGGGGTCTTTCGCAGCCCCAGCATTTT . TRBV4-1 . TRBJ1-5
CASSPRDSKAFF TGTGCCAGCAGCCCCCGGGACTCAAAAGCTTTCTTT . TRBV13 . TRBJ1-1
CSVYEGAGELFF TGCAGCGTTTATGAGGGGGCCGGGGAGCTGTTTTTT . TRBV29-1 . TRBJ2-2
CSSERGQGVNTEAFF TGCAGCTCTGAGAGGGGGCAGGGGGTTAACACTGAAGCTTTCTTT TRBD1 TRBV29-1 . TRBJ1-1
CASSQTAGLTGELFF TGCGCCAGCAGCCAAACTGCAGGGTTAACCGGGGAGCTGTTTTTT . TRBV4-1 . TRBJ2-2
CASSQDVGGSNQPQHF TGCGCCAGCAGCCAAGATGTCGGGGGTAGCAATCAGCCCCAGCATTTT . TRBV4-3 . TRBJ1-5
CASNRDLNQPQHF TGTGCCAGCAACCGGGATCTCAATCAGCCCCAGCATTTT . TRBV2 . TRBJ1-5
CASSLALTSSEQFF TGCGCCAGCAGCTTGGCGCTTACGAGTTCTGAGCAGTTCTTC . TRBV5-1 . TRBJ2-1